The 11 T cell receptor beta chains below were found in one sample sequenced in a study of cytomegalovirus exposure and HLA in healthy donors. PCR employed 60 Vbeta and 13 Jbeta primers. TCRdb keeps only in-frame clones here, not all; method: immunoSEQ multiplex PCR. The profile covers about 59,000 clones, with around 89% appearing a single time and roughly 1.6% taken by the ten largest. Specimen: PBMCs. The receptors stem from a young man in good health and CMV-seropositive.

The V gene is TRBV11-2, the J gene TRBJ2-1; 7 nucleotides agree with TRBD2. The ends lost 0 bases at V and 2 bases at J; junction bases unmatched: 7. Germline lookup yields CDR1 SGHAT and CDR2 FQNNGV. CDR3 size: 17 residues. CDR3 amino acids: CASSLDPPGGAYNEQFF. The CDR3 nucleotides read TGTGCCAGCAGCTTAGATCCCCCGGGAGGCGCCTACAATGAGCAGTTCTTC.

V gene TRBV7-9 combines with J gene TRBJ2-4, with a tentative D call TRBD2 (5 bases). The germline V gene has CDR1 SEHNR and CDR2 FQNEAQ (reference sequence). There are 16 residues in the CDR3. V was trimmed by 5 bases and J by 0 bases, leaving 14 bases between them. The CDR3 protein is CASSPRTSIAKNIQYF. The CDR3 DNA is TGTGCCAGCAGCCCCCGGACTTCAATAGCCAAAAACATTCAGTACTTC.

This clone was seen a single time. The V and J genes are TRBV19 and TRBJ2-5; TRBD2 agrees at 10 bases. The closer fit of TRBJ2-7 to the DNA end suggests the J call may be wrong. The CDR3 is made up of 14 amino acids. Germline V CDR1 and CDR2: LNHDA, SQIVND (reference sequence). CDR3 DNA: TGTGCCAGTAGTATAAGCGGGAGGGCCTACGAGCAGTACTTC. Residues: CASSISGRAYEQYF.

The CDR3 loop is CAWSVRTGGEQYF. CDR3 nucleotide sequence: TGTGCCTGGAGTGTAAGGACAGGGGGCGAGCAGTACTTC. The chain has TRBV30 and TRBJ2-7; 10 bases are shared with TRBD1. This CDR3 region has 13 residues. Germline CDR1 GTSNPN, CDR2 SVGIG (reference sequence). With 0 bases clipped from V and 6 bases from J, the junction kept 2 bases outside the gene matches.

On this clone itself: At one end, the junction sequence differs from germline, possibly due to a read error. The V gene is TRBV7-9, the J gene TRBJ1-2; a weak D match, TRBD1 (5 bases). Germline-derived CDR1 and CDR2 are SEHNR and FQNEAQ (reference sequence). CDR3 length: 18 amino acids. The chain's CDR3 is CSSSSITFRQGDNYGYTF. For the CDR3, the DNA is TGTTCCAGCAGCTCAATAACCTTTCGCCAGGGCGACAACTATGGCTACACCTTC. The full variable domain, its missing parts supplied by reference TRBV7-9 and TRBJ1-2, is DTGVSQNPRHKITKRGQNVTFRCDPISEHNRLYWYRQTLGQGPEFLTYFQNEAQLEKSRLLSDRFSAERPKGSFSTLEIQRTEQGDSAMYLCSSSSITFRQGDNYGYTFGSGTRLTVV.

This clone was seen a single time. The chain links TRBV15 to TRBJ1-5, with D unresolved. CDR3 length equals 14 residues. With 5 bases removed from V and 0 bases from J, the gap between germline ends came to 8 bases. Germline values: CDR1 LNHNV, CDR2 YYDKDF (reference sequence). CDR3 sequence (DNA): TGTGCCACCAGCCGGGGTAATAGCAATCAGCCCCAGCATTTT. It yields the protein CATSRGNSNQPQHF.

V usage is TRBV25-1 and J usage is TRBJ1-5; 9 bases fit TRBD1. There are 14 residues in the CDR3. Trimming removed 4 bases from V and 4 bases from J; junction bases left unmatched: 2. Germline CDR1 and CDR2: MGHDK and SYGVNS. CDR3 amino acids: CASSGGTGNQPQHF. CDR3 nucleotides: TGTGCCAGCAGTGGTGGGACAGGGAATCAGCCCCAGCATTTT.

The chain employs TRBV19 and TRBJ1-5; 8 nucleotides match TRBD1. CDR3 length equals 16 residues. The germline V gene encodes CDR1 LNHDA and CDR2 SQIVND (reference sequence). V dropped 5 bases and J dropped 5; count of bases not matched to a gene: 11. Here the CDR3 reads CASSPPGQGGYQPQHF. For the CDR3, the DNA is TGTGCCAGTAGTCCCCCCGGACAGGGTGGATATCAGCCCCAGCATTTT.

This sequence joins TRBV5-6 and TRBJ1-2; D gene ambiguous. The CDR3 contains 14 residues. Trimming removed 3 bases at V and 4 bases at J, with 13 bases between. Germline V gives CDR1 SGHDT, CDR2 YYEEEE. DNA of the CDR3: TGTGCCAGCAGCTCCGGGTCTTCGATCTATGGCTACACCTTC. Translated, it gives CASSSGSSIYGYTF.

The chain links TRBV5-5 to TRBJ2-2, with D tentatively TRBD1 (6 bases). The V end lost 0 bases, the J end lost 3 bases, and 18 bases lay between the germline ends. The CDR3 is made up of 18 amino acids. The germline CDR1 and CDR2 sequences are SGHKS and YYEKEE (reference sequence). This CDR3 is CASSLGNRVRDYTGELFF. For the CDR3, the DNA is TGTGCCAGCAGCTTGGGGAACAGGGTTCGGGATTACACCGGGGAGCTGTTTTTT.

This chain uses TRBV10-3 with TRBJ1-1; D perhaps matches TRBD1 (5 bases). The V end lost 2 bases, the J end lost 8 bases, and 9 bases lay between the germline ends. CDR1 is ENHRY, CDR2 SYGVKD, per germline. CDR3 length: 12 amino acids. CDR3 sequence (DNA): TGTGCCATCAGTGAGGCGGGGCCCGAAGCTTTCTTT. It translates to CAISEAGPEAFF.